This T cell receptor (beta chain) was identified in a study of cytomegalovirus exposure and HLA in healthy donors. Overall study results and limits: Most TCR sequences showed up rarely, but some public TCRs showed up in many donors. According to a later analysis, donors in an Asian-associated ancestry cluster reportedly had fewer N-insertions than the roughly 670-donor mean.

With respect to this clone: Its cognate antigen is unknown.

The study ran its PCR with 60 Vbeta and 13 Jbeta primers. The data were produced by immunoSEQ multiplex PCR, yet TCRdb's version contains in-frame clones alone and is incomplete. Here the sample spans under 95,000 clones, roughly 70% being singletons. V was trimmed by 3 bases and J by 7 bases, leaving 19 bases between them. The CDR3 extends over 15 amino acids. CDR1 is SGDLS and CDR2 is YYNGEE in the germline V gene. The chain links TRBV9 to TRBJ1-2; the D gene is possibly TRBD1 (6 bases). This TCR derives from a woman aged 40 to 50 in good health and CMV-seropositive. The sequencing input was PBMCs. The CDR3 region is CASSASGGTFGGYTF. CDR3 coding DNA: TGTGCCAGCAGCGCCAGCGGGGGGACATTCGGTGGCTACACCTTC.